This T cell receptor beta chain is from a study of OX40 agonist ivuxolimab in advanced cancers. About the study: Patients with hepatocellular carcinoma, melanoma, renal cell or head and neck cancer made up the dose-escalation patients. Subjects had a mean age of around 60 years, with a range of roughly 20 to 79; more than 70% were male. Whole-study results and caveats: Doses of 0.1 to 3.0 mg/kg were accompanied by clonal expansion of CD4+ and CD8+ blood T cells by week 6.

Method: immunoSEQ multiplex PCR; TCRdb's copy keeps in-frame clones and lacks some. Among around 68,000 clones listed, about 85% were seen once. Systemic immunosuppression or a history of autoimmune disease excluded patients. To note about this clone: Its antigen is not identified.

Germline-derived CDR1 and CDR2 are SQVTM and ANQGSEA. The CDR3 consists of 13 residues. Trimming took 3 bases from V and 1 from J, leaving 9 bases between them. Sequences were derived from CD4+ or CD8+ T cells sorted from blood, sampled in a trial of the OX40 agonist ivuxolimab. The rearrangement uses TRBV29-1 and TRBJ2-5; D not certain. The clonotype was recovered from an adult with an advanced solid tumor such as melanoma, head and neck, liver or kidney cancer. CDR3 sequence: CSVEVSTQETQYF. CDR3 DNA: TGCAGCGTTGAGGTCAGCACCCAAGAGACCCAGTACTTC.